This T cell receptor (beta chain) was sequenced in a study of blood T cell repertoires in COVID-19. The overall study: T cells, B-cell-depleted T cells, or PBMCs supplied cDNA or gDNA.

Participants were aged 18 to 89 years, lived in around 25 US areas, and enrolled virtually. The repertoire was sequenced with immunoSEQ multiplex PCR; TCRdb's copy has only in-frame clones and lacks some. Here the sample spans about 230,000 clones, under 85% being singletons. Losses at the gene ends were 4 bases for V and 8 bases for J; bases not matched to a gene: 15. CDR1 and CDR2 from the germline V gene are SGHDT and YYEEEE. The CDR3 is made up of 16 amino acids. The chain carries TRBV5-6 and TRBJ2-1; 7 bases map to TRBD2. The sample was PBMCs or T cells enriched from blood (not recorded which). The receptor comes from a man in his sixties who had recovered from COVID-19. The CDR3 DNA reads as TGTGCCAGCAGCATGGTTTGGACGGGAGGTTTCGATGAGCAGTTCTTC. Translated: CASSMVWTGGFDEQFF.